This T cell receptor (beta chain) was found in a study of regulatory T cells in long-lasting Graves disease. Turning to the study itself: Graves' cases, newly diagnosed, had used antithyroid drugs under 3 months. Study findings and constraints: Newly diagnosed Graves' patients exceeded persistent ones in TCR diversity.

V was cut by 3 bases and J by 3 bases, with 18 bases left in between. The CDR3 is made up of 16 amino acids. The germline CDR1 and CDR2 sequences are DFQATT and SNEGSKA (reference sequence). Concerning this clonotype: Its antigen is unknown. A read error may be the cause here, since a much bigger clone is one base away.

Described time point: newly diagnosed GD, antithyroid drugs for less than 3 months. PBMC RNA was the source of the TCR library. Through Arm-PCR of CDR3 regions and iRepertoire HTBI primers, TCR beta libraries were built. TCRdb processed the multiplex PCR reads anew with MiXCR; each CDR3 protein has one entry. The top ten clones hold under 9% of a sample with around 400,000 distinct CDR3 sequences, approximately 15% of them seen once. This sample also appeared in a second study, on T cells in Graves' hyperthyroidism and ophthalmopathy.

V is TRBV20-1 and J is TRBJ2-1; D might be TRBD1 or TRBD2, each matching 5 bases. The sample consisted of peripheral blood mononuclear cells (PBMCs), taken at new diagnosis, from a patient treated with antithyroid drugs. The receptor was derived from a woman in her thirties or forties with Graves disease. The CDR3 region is CSASRRERAGYNEQFF. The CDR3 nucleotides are TGCAGTGCTAGTCGCAGGGAAAGGGCGGGCTACAATGAGCAGTTCTTC.